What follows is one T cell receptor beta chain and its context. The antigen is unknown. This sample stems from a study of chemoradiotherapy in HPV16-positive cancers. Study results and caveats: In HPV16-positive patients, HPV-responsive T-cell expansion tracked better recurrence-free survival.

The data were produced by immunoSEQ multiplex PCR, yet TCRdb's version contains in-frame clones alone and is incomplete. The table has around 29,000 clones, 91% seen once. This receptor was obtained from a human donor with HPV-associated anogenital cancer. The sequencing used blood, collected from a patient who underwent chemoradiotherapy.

CDR3 coding DNA: TGTGCCAGCAGTTACGGGACAGGGGTAGAAGAGACCCAGTACTTC. Protein sequence: CASSYGTGVEETQYF. The chain combines TRBV6-5 with TRBJ2-5; TRBD1 matches at 10 bases. Germline V gene data show CDR1 as MNHEY and CDR2 as SVGAGI. The CDR3 has 15 amino acids. The J segment lost 3 bases and the V segment lost 2 bases, leaving 3 bases of the junction unmatched.